This T cell receptor beta chain stems from a study of technical replicates of blood from a handful of donors. V dropped 8 bases and J dropped 7; count of bases not matched to a gene: 13. Germline lookup yields CDR1 SQVTM and CDR2 ANQGSEA. The CDR3 runs to 14 residues. Assay: immunoSEQ multiplex PCR; the TCRdb copy retains only in-frame clones and omits some. The sample consists of about 78,000 clones, just under 95% of them appearing once. This receptor was identified in a human donor in good health. Material for sequencing was T cells isolated from PBMCs. The chain carries TRBV29-1 and TRBJ2-5; 10 bases fit TRBD1. The CDR3 DNA is TGCAGCTCTAATCCGACAGGGGGCGCTCCGACCCAGTACTTC. This translates into CSSNPTGGAPTQYF. Complete variable domain (other parts from reference TRBV29-1 and TRBJ2-5): SAVISQKPSRDICQRGTSLTIQCQVDSQVTMMFWYRQQPGQSLTLIATANQGSEATYESGFVIDKFPISRPNLTFSTLTVSNMSPEDSSIYLCSSNPTGGAPTQYFGPGTRLLVL.